Following are 18 T cell receptor beta chains from one sample sequenced in a study of blood T cell repertoires in COVID-19. The assay was immunoSEQ multiplex PCR, and TCRdb's table has in-frame clones only and misses some. The data contain roughly 60,000 clones, roughly 72% of them singletons. Input material: peripheral blood. The receptors here all came from a woman aged 70-85 years with COVID-19, enrolled during active disease.

This clone was recorded once. The chain carries TRBV13 and TRBJ1-1, with D uncertain. The CDR3 runs to 14 residues. V lost 2 bases to trimming and J lost 2 bases, with 9 bases between them. From germline, CDR1 is PRHDT and CDR2 FYEKMQ (reference sequence). The CDR3 nucleotides are TGTGCCAGCAGCTTATGGGGAGATAACACTGAAGCTTTCTTT. Protein: CASSLWGDNTEAFF.

The chain uses TRBV12-3 or TRBV12-4 and TRBJ1-1; no clear D. Between the trimmed V and J ends, which lost 5 bases and 1 base, there was a span of 8 bases. The CDR3 spans 13 residues. The DNA for the CDR3 is TGTGCCAGCAGTAGACAACCGAACACTGAAGCTTTCTTT. Its protein is CASSRQPNTEAFF.

The V call is TRBV5-1, the J call TRBJ1-1; tentative D call: TRBD1 (5 bases). The CDR3 sequence is 12 residues long. Trimming stripped 2 bases from V and 11 bases from J, with 13 bases between. CDR1 is SGHRS, CDR2 YFSETQ, per germline. The CDR3 DNA reads TGCGCCAGCAGCTTACCCCCAGGGCAGGCTTTCTTT. Protein sequence: CASSLPPGQAFF.

The chain uses TRBV7-2 and TRBJ2-4, with 8 bases fitting TRBD2. The CDR3 has 18 amino acids. The J segment lost 7 bases and the V segment lost 5 bases, leaving 19 bases of the junction unmatched. Germline V gene lookup returns CDR1 SGHTA and CDR2 FQGNSA. In DNA form, the CDR3 reads TGTGCCAGCAGCAAGTCGGGACTAGAAGGGTTAGGGGGGAACATTCAGTACTTC. This encodes CASSKSGLEGLGGNIQYF.

V usage is TRBV6-5 and J usage is TRBJ1-5; D possibly corresponds to TRBD1 (6 bases). Trimming cost V 5 bases and J 5 bases, with 10 bases left between them. The germline gives CDR1 MNHEY, CDR2 SVGAGI. This CDR3 is built from 13 residues. The chain's CDR3 is CASSIWTDQPQHF. The CDR3 nucleotides read TGTGCCAGCAGTATATGGACAGATCAGCCCCAGCATTTT.

This clone was observed a single time. V usage is TRBV15 and J usage is TRBJ1-2, with D uncertain. The ends were cut back, 5 bases at V and 8 bases at J, with 21 bases in the middle. This CDR3 is built from 15 residues. Germline CDR1 is LNHNV and CDR2 is YYDKDF (reference sequence). CDR3 protein: CATSVRGSARGGYTF. Written as DNA, the CDR3 is TGTGCCACCAGCGTCAGAGGATCTGCCAGAGGCGGCTACACCTTC. The full variable domain, its missing parts supplied by reference TRBV15 and TRBJ1-2, is DAMVIQNPRYQVTQFGKPVTLSCSQTLNHNVMYWYQQKSSQAPKLLFHYYDKDFNNEADTPDNFQSRRPNTSFCFLDIRSPGLGDTAMYLCATSVRGSARGGYTFGSGTRLTVV.

The chain has TRBV3-1 (or the pseudogene TRBV3-2) and TRBJ1-1; D gene uncertain. V was shortened by 1 base and J by 7 bases, with 4 bases between the two germline ends. Germline V gives CDR1 LGHDT, CDR2 YNNKEL (reference sequence). The CDR3 extends over 11 amino acids. The CDR3 reads CASSQAREAFF. The CDR3 nucleotides read TGTGCCAGCAGCCAAGCCCGTGAAGCTTTCTTT.

The V call is TRBV5-1, the J call TRBJ2-7, with D possibly being TRBD1 (6 bases). The CDR3 runs to 14 residues. Germline CDR1 SGHRS, CDR2 YFSETQ. The V end lost 4 bases, the J end lost 2 bases, and 13 bases lay between the germline ends. CDR3: CASSPRQETYEQYF. For the CDR3, the DNA is TGCGCCAGCAGCCCCCGACAGGAGACCTACGAGCAGTACTTC.

The chain employs TRBV18 and TRBJ1-1; 7 bases are a match to TRBD1. This CDR3 spans 16 amino acids. V was clipped by 3 bases and J by 3 bases; unmatched bases: 10. Germline V gives CDR1 KGHSH, CDR2 LQKENI. CDR3 in DNA: TGTGCCAGCTCACCCTCAAAGACAGGGCGGGACACTGAAGCTTTCTTT. Translation gives CASSPSKTGRDTEAFF.

V gene TRBV2 combines with J gene TRBJ1-4, with 11 bases fitting TRBD1. V was clipped by 8 bases and J by 6 bases; unmatched bases: 14. Germline loops: CDR1 SNHLY, CDR2 FYNNEI. This CDR3 comprises 17 residues. CDR3 protein: CASLRGGTGGKDEKLFF. DNA of the CDR3: TGTGCCAGCCTAAGGGGCGGGACAGGGGGGAAAGATGAAAAACTGTTTTTT.

CDR3 coding DNA: TGTGCCAGCAGTAGGGACAGGGGGGAAGCTTTCTTT. Translated: CASSRDRGEAFF. The V gene is TRBV6-5, the J gene TRBJ1-1, with 11 bases that match TRBD1. The CDR3 spans 12 residues. V dropped 5 bases and J dropped 8; count of bases not matched to a gene: 1. Germline loops: CDR1 MNHEY, CDR2 SVGAGI.

The chain links TRBV4-1 to TRBJ1-2; 9 bases are a match to TRBD1. The CDR3 is made up of 15 amino acids. V gave up 0 bases and J gave up 6 bases; unmatched junction bases: 5. Germline-derived CDR1 and CDR2 are MGHRA and YSYEKL. The CDR3 sequence: CASSQEGTGIDGYTF. CDR3 sequence (DNA): TGCGCCAGCAGCCAAGAAGGGACAGGGATCGATGGCTACACCTTC.

CDR3 sequence reads: CASSQLAGVGEQFF. The DNA of the CDR3 is TGTGCCAGCAGTCAACTAGCGGGAGTCGGTGAGCAGTTCTTC. This chain joins TRBV6-2 or TRBV6-3 and TRBJ2-1; TRBD2 matches at 11 bases. The CDR3 has 14 residues. J gave up 9 bases and V 5 bases, and 6 bases lay outside the gene matches. The germline gives CDR1 MNHEY, CDR2 SVGEGT.

There are a few counts of this clone. The J gene is TRBJ1-2, the V gene TRBV27; possibly TRBD1 for D (6 bases). The V gene's germline CDR1 is MNHEY and CDR2 SMNVEV (reference sequence). The CDR3 loop spans 15 amino acids. Deletions cut 0 bases from V and 6 bases from J, with 14 bases between. CDR3 DNA: TGTGCCAGCAGTTTATCGAGGAACAGGGACCATGGCTACACCTTC. Residues: CASSLSRNRDHGYTF.

A remark on this clone: A read error may account for a junction end that differs from germline. The V and J genes are TRBV7-7 and TRBJ2-1; maybe TRBD1 (6 bases). Germline lookup yields CDR1 SSHAT and CDR2 FNYEAQ (reference sequence). CDR3 size: 13 residues. The CDR3 DNA sequence: TGTGCTAGCAGCCTACAGGGATCATCTGAGCAGTTCTTC. Translated: CASSLQGSSEQFF.

The CDR3 bases are TGTGCCAGCAGCTCGGGGACAGGGGGCTTCGTCGGGGAGCTGTTTTTT. It yields the protein CASSSGTGGFVGELFF. The rearrangement uses TRBV7-4 and TRBJ2-2; 12 bases are shared with TRBD1. V was pared by 4 bases and J by 7 bases, with 7 bases of the junction left unmatched. The CDR3 totals 16 residues. Germline lookup yields CDR1 SGHVT and CDR2 SQSDAQ.

This rearrangement joins TRBV7-3 to TRBJ2-2; TRBD2 matches 10 bases. Germline V gene lookup returns CDR1 SGHTA and CDR2 FQGTGA. V lost 2 bases to trimming and J lost 6 bases; unmatched junction nucleotides: 6. This CDR3 is 16 amino acids long. The CDR3, as DNA: TGTGCCAGCAGCTTAGCTAGCGGGAGTAGATCCGGGGAGCTGTTTTTT. Protein sequence: CASSLASGSRSGELFF.

This chain joins TRBV3-1 (or the pseudogene TRBV3-2) and TRBJ2-3; TRBD2 aligns across 9 bases. V lost 3 bases and J lost 3; bases outside the gene matches: 7. This CDR3 is built from 16 residues. Germline values: CDR1 LGHDT, CDR2 YNNKEL (reference sequence). The CDR3 DNA is TGTGCCAGCAGCCAGGGTAATAGCGGGGGTACAGATACGCAGTATTTT. Its translation is CASSQGNSGGTDTQYF.